What follows is one T cell receptor (beta chain) and its context. Antigen specificity is unknown. Germline-derived CDR1 and CDR2 are SGHTA and FQGNSA. The ends lost 5 bases at V and 4 bases at J; junction bases unmatched: 8. The CDR3 has 16 amino acids. TCRdb's copy holds only in-frame clones and misses some; the assay was immunoSEQ multiplex PCR. The data show 82,000 or so clones, 85% to 95% seen once. This entry is derived from a study of T cell responses to AZD1222 COVID-19 vaccine. Regarding the study as a whole: Spike was spanned by vaccine-associated CD4 TCRs, with dominance at 160-218 and 743-854. A mostly white British donor set with more females was recruited, and clonal diversity was possibly underestimated.

The J gene is TRBJ2-5, the V gene TRBV7-2, with 12 bases fitting TRBD2. Sequenced here: peripheral blood, sampled on day 0 of AZD1222 vaccination. The sequence was collected from an adult in good health. The CDR3 region is CASSPPASGGGETQYF. Written as DNA, the CDR3 is TGTGCCAGCAGCCCTCCTGCTAGCGGGGGGGGAGAGACCCAGTACTTC.